This TCR beta chain was sequenced for a study of T cells in Graves' hyperthyroidism and ophthalmopathy. Study results and caveats: Expanded thyroid clonotypes (above 0.001) were mostly also found in blood. Model predictions of ophthalmopathy came a median roughly 6.4 months before onset.

The study enrolled patients aged 18 to 65 with newly diagnosed hyperthyroidism of under 2 months' duration. CDR1 and CDR2 from the germline V gene are MNHEY and SMNVEV (reference sequence). Germline trimming cut 5 bases from V and 9 bases from J; bases unmatched to any gene: 14. The CDR3 has 16 residues. RNA transcripts served as the template for amplifying TCR beta CDR3 regions. TCR CDR3 underwent first-round RT-PCR with the HTBI primer set. One entry per CDR3 protein, called by TCRdb with MiXCR from the multiplex PCR reads. This sample has 280,000 or so distinct CDR3 sequences, with around a quarter found just once. This clonotype was found many times. The antigen is undetermined.

The chain couples TRBV27 to TRBJ1-5, with 9 bases fitting TRBD1. The clonotype comes from a man aged 40-49 years with Graves' hyperthyroidism that later progressed to Graves' ophthalmopathy. The specimen sequenced was blood. DNA of the CDR3: TGTGCCAGCAGTCTAACCCCCGGGACAGGGTTGAGGCCCCAGCATTTT. It translates to CASSLTPGTGLRPQHF.